These 17 T cell receptor beta chains came from one sample sequenced in a study of T cell responses to AZD1222 COVID-19 vaccine. Profiling relied on immunoSEQ multiplex PCR, and the TCRdb table lists in-frame clones only, not all of them. Among approximately 190,000 clones listed, over 85% were seen once. The sample in question was peripheral blood, obtained 28 days after the second dose of the MenACWY control vaccine. The receptors originated from an adult who received the MenACWY meningococcal vaccine as a control.

This clone was seen once. This chain uses TRBV18 with TRBJ2-7; D may be TRBD2 (6 bases). In germline, CDR1 is KGHSH, CDR2 LQKENI. CDR3 length: 16 residues. V was cut by 3 bases and J by 2 bases, with 17 bases left in between. CDR3 region: CASSPLVGGATYEQYF. The CDR3 nucleotides read TGTGCCAGCTCACCCCTCGTGGGAGGAGCCACCTACGAGCAGTACTTC.

The chain uses TRBV5-1 and TRBJ2-2, with D possibly being TRBD1 (5 bases). Trimming took 6 bases from V and 5 from J, leaving 11 bases between them. This CDR3 has 13 amino acids. Looked up from germline, CDR1 is SGHRS and CDR2 is YFSETQ. Here the CDR3 reads CASISGQTGELFF. The CDR3, as DNA: TGCGCCAGCATCAGTGGACAAACCGGGGAGCTGTTTTTT. Based on the CDR3 plus reference TRBV5-1 and TRBJ2-2, the full variable domain is KAGVTQTPRYLIKTRGQQVTLSCSPISGHRSVSWYQQTPGQGLQFLFEYFSETQRNKGNFPGRFSGRQFSNSRSEMNVSTLELGDSALYLCASISGQTGELFFGEGSRLTVL.

This rearrangement joins TRBV2 to TRBJ2-1, with 8 nucleotides matching TRBD1. The CDR3 runs to 12 residues. Per the germline V gene, CDR1 is SNHLY and CDR2 is FYNNEI. Unmatched junction bases numbered 3, after V lost 6 bases and J lost 8 bases. The CDR3 reads CASREQGDEQFF. Here the CDR3 DNA reads TGTGCCAGCAGAGAACAGGGGGATGAGCAGTTCTTC.

The J gene is TRBJ2-1, the V gene TRBV27; 14 bases fit TRBD2. V shed 8 bases, J shed 14 bases, and the junction held 5 bases outside the gene matches. There are 12 residues in the CDR3. Germline-derived CDR1 and CDR2 are MNHEY and SMNVEV (reference sequence). CDR3 protein: CASGGTSGGEFF. DNA of the CDR3: TGTGCCAGCGGAGGGACTAGCGGGGGCGAGTTCTTC.

This clone was found once. V is TRBV9 and J is TRBJ2-1; D gene uncertain. V was clipped by 4 bases and J by 4 bases, with 18 bases between them. The germline V gene encodes CDR1 SGDLS and CDR2 YYNGEE. The CDR3 runs to 16 residues. The CDR3 DNA reads as TGTGCCAGCAGCCCTCCATCCCATTTACTATACAATGAGCAGTTCTTC. Amino acids: CASSPPSHLLYNEQFF.

The rearrangement uses TRBV19 and TRBJ1-1, with TRBD1 as a possible D gene (5 bases). Germline V CDR1 and CDR2: LNHDA, SQIVND (reference sequence). The CDR3 is made up of 14 amino acids. Trimming removed 4 bases from V and 5 bases from J, with 14 bases in between. CDR3 in amino acids: CASSKRQRWTEAFF. The DNA for the CDR3 is TGTGCCAGTAGTAAACGACAGCGTTGGACTGAAGCTTTCTTT.

The chain combines TRBV5-1 with TRBJ2-3; 9 positions agree with TRBD2. After removal of 0 bases from V and 6 bases from J, the junction contained 8 bases not matched to a gene. This CDR3 comprises 16 residues. Germline V gene lookup returns CDR1 SGHRS and CDR2 YFSETQ. CDR3 sequence reads: CASSLDASGNGDTQYF. CDR3 bases: TGCGCCAGCAGCTTGGACGCTAGCGGGAACGGGGATACGCAGTATTTT.

V gene TRBV30 combines with J gene TRBJ2-1; D is unclear. Per the germline V gene, CDR1 is GTSNPN and CDR2 is SVGIG (reference sequence). Trimming pared 3 bases from V and 8 bases from J, leaving 14 bases between. The CDR3 consists of 13 residues. The CDR3 sequence: CAWRDQGWDEQFF. The DNA of the CDR3 is TGTGCCTGGAGAGATCAAGGTTGGGATGAGCAGTTCTTC.

The chain employs TRBV5-1 and TRBJ1-4; weak D call: TRBD1 (6 bases). Germline CDR1 and CDR2: SGHRS and YFSETQ. The CDR3 runs to 15 residues. The ends were cut back, 0 bases at V and 4 bases at J, with 10 bases in the middle. The CDR3 coding sequence is TGCGCCAGCAGCTTGGGGGCAGGGGATAATGAAAAACTGTTTTTT. It yields the protein CASSLGAGDNEKLFF.

The J gene is TRBJ2-3, the V gene TRBV7-2; 8 positions agree with TRBD2. The CDR3 is 15 residues long. V shed 5 bases and J 1 base; nucleotides not matched to a gene: 5. Germline CDR1 SGHTA, CDR2 FQGNSA. CDR3 nucleotide sequence: TGTGCCAGCAGCCCCCAAGCGGGAGGCACAGATACGCAGTATTTT. It is translated as CASSPQAGGTDTQYF.

This chain uses TRBV19 with TRBJ1-5, with D possibly TRBD1 on 6 matching bases. CDR1 is LNHDA and CDR2 is SQIVND in the germline V gene (reference sequence). Trimming removed 3 bases at V and 7 bases at J, with 13 bases between. The CDR3 sequence is 14 residues long. Written as DNA, the CDR3 is TGTGCCAGTAGTATCGGGGGGCACGGACAGCCCCAGCATTTT. Its translation is CASSIGGHGQPQHF.

The chain couples TRBV5-1 to TRBJ1-4, with D perhaps TRBD1 (5 bases). CDR3 length equals 13 residues. V was clipped by 4 bases and J by 7 bases, with 11 bases between them. Per germline, CDR1 SGHRS and CDR2 YFSETQ. The CDR3 reads CASSPGTGEKLFF. CDR3 bases: TGCGCCAGCAGCCCAGGGACGGGTGAAAAACTGTTTTTT.

This clone was seen once. The chain is built from TRBV19 and TRBJ1-3, with 7 nucleotides matching TRBD1. The trim removed 3 bases at V and 3 bases at J, leaving 2 bases unmatched. There are 14 residues in the CDR3. Germline V gene lookup returns CDR1 LNHDA and CDR2 SQIVND (reference sequence). The CDR3 DNA reads as TGTGCCAGTAGTATGCAGGGGGATGGAAACACCATATATTTT. It codes for CASSMQGDGNTIYF. Looking up the rest from reference TRBV19 and TRBJ1-3 gives the full variable domain: DGGITQSPKYLFRKEGQNVTLSCEQNLNHDAMYWYRQDPGQGLRLIYYSQIVNDFQKGDIAEGYSVSREKKESFPLTVTSAQKNPTAFYLCASSMQGDGNTIYFGEGSWLTVV.

This chain joins TRBV9 and TRBJ2-3; 12 bases match TRBD2. In germline, CDR1 is SGDLS, CDR2 YYNGEE. The V and J ends lost 0 bases and 0 bases, in that order; junction bases with no gene match: 5. The CDR3 is 18 amino acids. The CDR3 is CASSVGTSGIQSTDTQYF. Here the CDR3 DNA reads TGTGCCAGCAGCGTAGGGACTAGCGGGATCCAAAGCACAGATACGCAGTATTTT.

This clone was recorded only once. The rearrangement links TRBV19 to TRBJ1-2, with no clear D. Germline V gives CDR1 LNHDA, CDR2 SQIVND (reference sequence). The CDR3 extends over 14 amino acids. V gave up 2 bases and J gave up 8 bases, with 15 bases separating them. The CDR3 loop is CASSISVVAPGYTF. The CDR3 nucleotides read TGTGCCAGTAGTATAAGCGTAGTCGCTCCCGGCTACACCTTC.

The rearrangement links TRBV3-1 (or the pseudogene TRBV3-2) to TRBJ1-5; tentative D call: TRBD1 (6 bases). This CDR3 comprises 15 residues. Germline V gives CDR1 LGHDT, CDR2 YNNKEL (reference sequence). V was clipped by 0 bases and J by 1 base, with 7 bases between them. The DNA of the CDR3 is TGTGCCAGCAGCCAAGACAGGGGAAGCAATCAGCCCCAGCATTTT. It yields the protein CASSQDRGSNQPQHF.

This clone was detected once. This chain links TRBV19 with TRBJ2-5; the D gene is possibly TRBD1 (5 bases). CDR3 length: 13 amino acids. V dropped 4 bases and J dropped 4 bases, with 10 bases sitting between them. The germline V gene has CDR1 LNHDA and CDR2 SQIVND (reference sequence). CDR3 sequence: CASSTDSGETQYF. CDR3 DNA sequence: TGTGCCAGTAGTACCGACAGTGGAGAGACCCAGTACTTC.